This TCR beta chain emerged from a study of spatial heterogeneity in lung cancer. The study's findings and limits: In tumors, expanded intratumoral alpha and beta TCR counts tracked mutation counts.

V lost 6 bases, J lost 0 bases, and 11 bases lay in between. This CDR3 is 14 amino acids long. Documented time point: sample taken at primary tumor resection. A single record per CDR3 protein comes from TCRdb applying MiXCR to the 5' RACE reads. The table has roughly 8,800 distinct CDR3 sequences, about 4.5% seen once. This clonotype was seen repeatedly, ten times or more. Its matching antigen is unknown. The sequence came from a female donor with early-stage non-small cell lung cancer. The chain has TRBV12-3 or TRBV12-4 and TRBJ1-1; D is perhaps TRBD1 (6 bases). Here the sequenced sample was lung tumor tissue, taken at surgery. DNA for the CDR3: TGTGCCAGCAGAAGGACAGCTATGAACACTGAAGCTTTCTTT. Its translation: CASRRTAMNTEAFF.